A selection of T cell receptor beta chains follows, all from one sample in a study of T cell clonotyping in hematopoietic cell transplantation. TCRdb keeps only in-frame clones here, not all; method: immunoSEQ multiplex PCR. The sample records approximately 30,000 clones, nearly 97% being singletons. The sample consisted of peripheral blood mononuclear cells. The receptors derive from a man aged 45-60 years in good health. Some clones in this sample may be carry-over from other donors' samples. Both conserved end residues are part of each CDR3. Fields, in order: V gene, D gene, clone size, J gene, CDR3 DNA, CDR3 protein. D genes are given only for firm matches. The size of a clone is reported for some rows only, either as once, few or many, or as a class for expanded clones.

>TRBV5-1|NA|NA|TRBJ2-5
TGCGCCAGCAGCTTGCAAACGGGGGGCGTGGGAGAGACCCAGTACTTC
CASSLQTGGVGETQYF
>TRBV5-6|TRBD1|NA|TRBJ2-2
TGTGCCAGCAGCCTGGGACAGAGCACCGGGGAGCTGTTTTTT
CASSLGQSTGELFF
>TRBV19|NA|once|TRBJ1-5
TGTGCCAGTAGTACGGTACTTCTGAGCAATCAGCCCCAGCATTTT
CASSTVLLSNQPQHF
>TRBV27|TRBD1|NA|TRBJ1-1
TGTGCCAGCAGTCCACGACAGGGTTTTGAAGCTTTCTTT
CASSPRQGFEAFF
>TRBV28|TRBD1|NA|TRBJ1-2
TGTGCCAGCAGGGGACAGGGGGCTTTCTATGGCTACACCTTC
CASRGQGAFYGYTF
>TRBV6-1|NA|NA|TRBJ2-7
TGTGCCAGCAGTGAACGTAATACCTACGAGCAGTACTTC
CASSERNTYEQYF
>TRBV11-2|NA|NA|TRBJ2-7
TGTGCCAGCAGCCAGGTCTTTACCGTTAGGAAAAACTACGAGCAGTACTTC
CASSQVFTVRKNYEQYF
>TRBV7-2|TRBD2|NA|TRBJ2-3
TGTGCCAGCAGCTTCACTAGCGGCCACACAGATACGCAGTATTTT
CASSFTSGHTDTQYF
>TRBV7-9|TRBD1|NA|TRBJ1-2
TGTGCCAGCAGTCCGACAGGGGTTCCCTATGGCTACACCTTC
CASSPTGVPYGYTF
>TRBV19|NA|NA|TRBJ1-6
TGTGCCAGTAGTATAGGTCCGGGCTCCTATAATTCACCCCTCCACTTT
CASSIGPGSYNSPLHF
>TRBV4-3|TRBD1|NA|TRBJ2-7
TGCGCCAGCAGCCAAGGCCCCCCAGGGGGCTACGAGCAGTACTTC
CASSQGPPGGYEQYF
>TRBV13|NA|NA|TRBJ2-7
TGTGCCAGCAGCCAGCAGGGCCCATCCTACGAGCAGTACTTC
CASSQQGPSYEQYF
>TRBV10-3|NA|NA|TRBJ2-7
TGTGCCATCAGTGAGTCAACGGGGCCCTACGAGCAGTACTTC
CAISESTGPYEQYF
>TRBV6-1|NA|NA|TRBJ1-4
TGTGCCAGCAGTGGATTGGTGGGCGGTAAGGAAAAACTGTTTTTT
CASSGLVGGKEKLFF
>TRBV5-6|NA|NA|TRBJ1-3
TGTGCCAGCAGCCCCGAGCCCCGGGGAAACACCATATATTTT
CASSPEPRGNTIYF
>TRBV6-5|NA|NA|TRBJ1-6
TGTGCCAGCAGTTACAGCACAGGGAGACGCGGTTCACCCCTCCACTTT
CASSYSTGRRGSPLHF
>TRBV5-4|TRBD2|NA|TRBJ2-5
TGTGCCAGCATCGTGGGCGGGGGGGGAGGTGGAGAGACCCAGTACTTC
CASIVGGGGGGETQYF
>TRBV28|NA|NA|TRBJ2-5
TGTGCCAGCAGTTTAGAAGCCAGGATGGAGACCCAGTACTTC
CASSLEARMETQYF
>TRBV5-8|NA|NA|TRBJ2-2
TGTGCCAGCAGCTTGAAGGGGCGCGCGGACACCGGGGAGCTGTTTTTT
CASSLKGRADTGELFF
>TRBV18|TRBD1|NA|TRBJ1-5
TGTGCCAGCTCACTTTTGGGACAGAGCAATCAGCCCCAGCATTTT
CASSLLGQSNQPQHF
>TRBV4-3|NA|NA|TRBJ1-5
TGCGCCAGCAGCCAAGATCGGGAGAGCAATCAGCCCCAGCATTTT
CASSQDRESNQPQHF
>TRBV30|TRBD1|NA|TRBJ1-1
TGTGCCTGGAACAGGGGCACTGAAGCTTTCTTT
CAWNRGTEAFF
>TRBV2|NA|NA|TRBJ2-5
TGTGCCAGGCAACAGGGTCCACGAGAGACCCAGTACTTC
CARQQGPRETQYF
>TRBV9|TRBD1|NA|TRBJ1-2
TGTGCCAGCAGCTTCGACCGGGACAGGGGTGGCTACACCTTC
CASSFDRDRGGYTF
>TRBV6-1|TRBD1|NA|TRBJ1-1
TGTGCCAGCAGTGAATCGGCAGGGGGCGTGAATGAAGCTTTCTTT
CASSESAGGVNEAFF
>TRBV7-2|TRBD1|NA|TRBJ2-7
TGTGCCAGCAGCCCCAGTCGGACAGGGGGACTCTACGAGCAGTACTTC
CASSPSRTGGLYEQYF
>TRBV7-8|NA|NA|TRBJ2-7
TGTGCCAGCAGCTTAGGGGGGGTGAACTACGAGCAGTACTTC
CASSLGGVNYEQYF
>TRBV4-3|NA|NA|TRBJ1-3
TGCGCCAGCAGCCAAGATGGGAGGGTCTCTGGAAACACCATATATTTT
CASSQDGRVSGNTIYF
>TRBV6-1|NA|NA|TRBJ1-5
TGTGCCAGCAGTGAGAAGCAGAGGGTCCTTTTAAATAGCAATCAGCCCCAGCATTTT
CASSEKQRVLLNSNQPQHF
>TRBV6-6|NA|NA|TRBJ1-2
TGTGCCAGCAGTTACTCGAGCGGCAGGGGCTATGGCTACACCTTC
CASSYSSGRGYGYTF
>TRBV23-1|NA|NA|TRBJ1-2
TGCGCCAGCAGTCAATTGCCCCTCGGGCCGCCGGGACGTGGCTACACCTTC
CASSQLPLGPPGRGYTF
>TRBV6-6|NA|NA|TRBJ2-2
TGTGCCAGCAGTTACTCGATATCCCCAATGGCCGGGGAGCTGTTTTTT
CASSYSISPMAGELFF
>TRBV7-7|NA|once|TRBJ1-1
TGTGCCAGCAGCAAAATACAGGGCACTGAAGCTTTCTTT
CASSKIQGTEAFF